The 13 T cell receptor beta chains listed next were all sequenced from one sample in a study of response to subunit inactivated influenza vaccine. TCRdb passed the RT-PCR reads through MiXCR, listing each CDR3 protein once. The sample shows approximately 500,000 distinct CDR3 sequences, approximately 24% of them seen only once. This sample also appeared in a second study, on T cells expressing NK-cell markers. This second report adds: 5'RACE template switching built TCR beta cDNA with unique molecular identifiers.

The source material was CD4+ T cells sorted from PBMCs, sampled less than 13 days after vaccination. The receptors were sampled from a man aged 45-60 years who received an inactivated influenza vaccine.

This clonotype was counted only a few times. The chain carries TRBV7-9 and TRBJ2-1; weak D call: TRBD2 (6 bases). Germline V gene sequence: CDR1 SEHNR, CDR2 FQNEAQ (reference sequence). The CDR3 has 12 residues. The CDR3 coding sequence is TGTGCGTCAGCGGGCTCCTACAATGAGCAGTTCTTC. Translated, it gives CASAGSYNEQFF.

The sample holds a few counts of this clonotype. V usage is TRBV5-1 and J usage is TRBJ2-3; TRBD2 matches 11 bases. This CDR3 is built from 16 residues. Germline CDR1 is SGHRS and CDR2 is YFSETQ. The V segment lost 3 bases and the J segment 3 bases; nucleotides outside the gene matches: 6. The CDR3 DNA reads TGCGCCAGCAGCTCCATAGCGGGGGGGCCAACAGATACGCAGTATTTT. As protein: CASSSIAGGPTDTQYF. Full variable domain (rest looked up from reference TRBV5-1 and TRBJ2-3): KAGVTQTPRYLIKTRGQQVTLSCSPISGHRSVSWYQQTPGQGLQFLFEYFSETQRNKGNFPGRFSGRQFSNSRSEMNVSTLELGDSALYLCASSSIAGGPTDTQYFGPGTRLTVL.

CDR3 in amino acids: CASRPRDGNTIYF. The CDR3 DNA follows: TGTGCCAGCAGACCAAGGGACGGAAACACCATATATTTT. The chain links TRBV9 to TRBJ1-3; D is possibly TRBD1 (5 bases). Germline assignment: CDR1 SGDLS and CDR2 YYNGEE. The CDR3 extends over 13 amino acids. Trimming took off 5 bases at V and 4 bases at J, with 10 bases between the two ends.

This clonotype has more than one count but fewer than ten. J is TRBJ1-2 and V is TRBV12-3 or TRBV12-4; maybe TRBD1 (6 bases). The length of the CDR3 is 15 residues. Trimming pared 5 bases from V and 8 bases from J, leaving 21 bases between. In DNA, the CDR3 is TGTGCCAGCAGTCCCGGACAGTCCATAACTATCGGCTACACCTTC. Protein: CASSPGQSITIGYTF.

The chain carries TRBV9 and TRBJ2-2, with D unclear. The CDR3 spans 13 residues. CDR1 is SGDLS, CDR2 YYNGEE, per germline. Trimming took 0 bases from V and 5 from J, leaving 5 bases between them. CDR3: CASSVVGTGELFF. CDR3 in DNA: TGTGCCAGCAGCGTAGTAGGGACCGGGGAGCTGTTTTTT.

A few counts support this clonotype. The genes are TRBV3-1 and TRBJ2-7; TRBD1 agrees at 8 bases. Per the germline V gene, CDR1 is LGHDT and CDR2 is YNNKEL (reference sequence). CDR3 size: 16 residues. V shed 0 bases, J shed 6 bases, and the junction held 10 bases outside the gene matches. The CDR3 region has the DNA TGTGCCAGCAGCCAAGAGGTCGGACAGGGACGTTTCGAGCAGTACTTC. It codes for CASSQEVGQGRFEQYF.

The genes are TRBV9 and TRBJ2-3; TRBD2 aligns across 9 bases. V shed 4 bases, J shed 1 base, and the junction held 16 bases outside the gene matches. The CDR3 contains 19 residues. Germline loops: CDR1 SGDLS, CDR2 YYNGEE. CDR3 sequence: CASSQNQHPSGIRTDTQYF. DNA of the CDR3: TGTGCCAGCAGCCAAAACCAACATCCTAGCGGGATTCGCACAGATACGCAGTATTTT.

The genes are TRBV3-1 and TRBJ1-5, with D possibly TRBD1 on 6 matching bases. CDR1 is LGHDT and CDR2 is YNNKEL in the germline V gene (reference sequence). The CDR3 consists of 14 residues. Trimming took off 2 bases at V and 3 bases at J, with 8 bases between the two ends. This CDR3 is CASSQQGFNQPQHF. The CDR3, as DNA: TGTGCCAGCAGCCAACAGGGGTTCAATCAGCCCCAGCATTTT.

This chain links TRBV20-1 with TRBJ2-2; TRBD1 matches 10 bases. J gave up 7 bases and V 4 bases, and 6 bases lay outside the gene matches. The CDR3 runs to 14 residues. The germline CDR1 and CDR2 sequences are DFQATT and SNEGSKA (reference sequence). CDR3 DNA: TGCAGTGCTAACACCGGGACAGGGGTCGGGGAGCTGTTTTTT. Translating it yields CSANTGTGVGELFF.

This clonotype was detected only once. CDR3 sequence: CASSVASGSGTQYF. CDR3 bases: TGTGCCAGCAGCGTGGCTAGCGGGAGCGGTACGCAGTATTTT. The V gene is TRBV9, the J gene TRBJ2-3; 10 bases are a match to TRBD2. CDR1 is SGDLS, CDR2 YYNGEE, per germline. The CDR3 has 14 amino acids. Trimming removed 2 bases from V and 8 bases from J; junction bases left unmatched: 5.

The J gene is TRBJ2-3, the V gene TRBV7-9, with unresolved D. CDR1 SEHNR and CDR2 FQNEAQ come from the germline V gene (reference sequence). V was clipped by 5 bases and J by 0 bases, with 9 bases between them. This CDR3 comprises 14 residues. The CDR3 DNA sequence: TGTGCCAGCAGCCCCATGTCTAGCACAGATACGCAGTATTTT. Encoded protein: CASSPMSSTDTQYF.

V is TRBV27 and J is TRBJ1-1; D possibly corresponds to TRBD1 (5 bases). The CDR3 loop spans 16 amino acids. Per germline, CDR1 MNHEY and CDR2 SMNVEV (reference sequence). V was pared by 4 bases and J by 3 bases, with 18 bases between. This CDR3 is CASSSNYQGLHTEAFF. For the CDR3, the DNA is TGTGCCAGCAGTTCCAACTATCAGGGTTTGCACACTGAAGCTTTCTTT.

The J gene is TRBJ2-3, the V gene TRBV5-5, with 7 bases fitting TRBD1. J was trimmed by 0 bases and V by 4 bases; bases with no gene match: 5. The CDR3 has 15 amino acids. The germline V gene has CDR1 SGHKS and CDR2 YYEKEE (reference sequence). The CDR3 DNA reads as TGTGCCAGCAGCCCCGGGACAGCTAGCACAGATACGCAGTATTTT. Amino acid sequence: CASSPGTASTDTQYF.